A selection of T cell receptor beta chains follows, all from one sample in a study of CDR3 diversity in severe acne. TCRdb used MiXCR to reprocess the PCR reads, holding one entry per CDR3 protein. The table has fewer than 100,000 distinct CDR3 sequences, approximately 51% seen once. The sequenced sample was blood. The source is a male donor in good health, without acne. Both conserved end residues are part of each CDR3. The order of the fields is CDR3 DNA, CDR3 protein, D gene, CDR3 length, clone size, V gene, J gene. D genes are given only for firm matches. For some rows the clone size is stated as once, few or many, or as a class when expanded; others skip it.

DNA: TGTGCCAGCAGCCTGAACAGGGCCCCGAACACCGGGGAGCTGTTTTTT; CDR3: CASSLNRAPNTGELFF; D: -; length: 16; size: few; V: TRBV3-1; J: TRBJ2-2
DNA: TGTGCCAGCAGCCTATGGGCAGGGGCTGAAATTTTCTTT; CDR3: CASSLWAGAEIFF; D: -; length: 13; size: -; V: TRBV11-2; J: TRBJ1-1
DNA: TGTGCCAGCAGCTTAGGGACTAGCTTCGGGGAGCTGTTTTTT; CDR3: CASSLGTSFGELFF; D: TRBD2; length: 14; size: -; V: TRBV7-3; J: TRBJ2-2
DNA: TGTGCCAGCACCCCTACGACTAGCGGCCCTAGCACAGATACGCAGTATTTT; CDR3: CASTPTTSGPSTDTQYF; D: TRBD2; length: 17; size: many; V: TRBV5-4; J: TRBJ2-3
DNA: TGTGCCAGTAGAGCAGGGGGGGACACTGAAGCTTTCTTT; CDR3: CASRAGGDTEAFF; D: TRBD1; length: 13; size: -; V: TRBV19; J: TRBJ1-1
DNA: TGCAGTGCGCGGGGACCATCTCAAGCTAACTATGGCTACACCTTC; CDR3: CSARGPSQANYGYTF; D: -; length: 15; size: -; V: TRBV20-1; J: TRBJ1-2
DNA: TGCAGTACACTAGCGGGAGGGCCCTACAATGAGCAGTTCTTC; CDR3: CSTLAGGPYNEQFF; D: TRBD2; length: 14; size: -; V: TRBV20-1; J: TRBJ2-1
DNA: TGCAGTGCTAGTAAACAGGGGGCTTCAGGGGAGCTGTTTTTT; CDR3: CSASKQGASGELFF; D: TRBD1; length: 14; size: -; V: TRBV20-1; J: TRBJ2-2
DNA: TGTGCCACCAGTGATCAGGCCCACACAGGGGGAAATGGCTACACCTTC; CDR3: CATSDQAHTGGNGYTF; D: TRBD1; length: 16; size: medium-sized; V: TRBV24-1; J: TRBJ1-2
DNA: TGTGCCAGTAGTACCTCCGGGGGCGGGAGGGAGCAGTACTTC; CDR3: CASSTSGGGREQYF; D: TRBD2; length: 14; size: many; V: TRBV19; J: TRBJ2-7
DNA: TGTGCCAGCAGTACGGAGATCTATGGCTACACCTTC; CDR3: CASSTEIYGYTF; D: -; length: 12; size: many; V: TRBV12-3/TRBV12-4; J: TRBJ1-2
DNA: TGTGCCAGTAACAACAGGGTATTCACCGGGGAGCTGTTTTTT; CDR3: CASNNRVFTGELFF; D: -; length: 14; size: -; V: TRBV19; J: TRBJ2-2
DNA: TGCAGTGCTAAGACTAGCGGGGGGGCCGCTGAGCAGTTCTTC; CDR3: CSAKTSGGAAEQFF; D: TRBD2; length: 14; size: -; V: TRBV20-1; J: TRBJ2-1